The TCR beta chain under discussion was sequenced for a study of shared clonotypes between healthy human individuals. This clone was found once. The target antigen is unknown. Here immunoSEQ multiplex PCR was the method, and the copy in TCRdb shows in-frame clones only, minus some. The sample contains roughly 500,000 clones, around 96% of which appear only once. Study-wide results and caveats: Approximately 4.6% of naive CD4 clonotypes were shared across a handful of donors. Naive subsets, compared against memory subsets, generally had larger estimated richness values.

Study donors comprised healthy, HIV-negative adults devoid of recent acute infection or vaccination. The investigators split CD4+ cells into a CD45RA+ naive subset and a CD45RA-negative memory subset. Germline CDR1 reads MGHRA; CDR2 reads YSYEKL. The CDR3 runs to 15 residues. Trimming took 0 bases from V and 2 from J, leaving 11 bases between them. The rearrangement joins TRBV4-1 to TRBJ2-7; D perhaps matches TRBD1 (5 bases). What was sequenced was naive CD4+ T cells sorted from blood. Subset specified: CD45RA+ positively selected. This clonotype was obtained from a woman in her 30s in good health. In nucleotides, the CDR3 is TGCGCCAGCAGCCAAGATTCGCAGGGTACCTACGAGCAGTACTTC. Protein sequence: CASSQDSQGTYEQYF.